One T cell receptor (beta chain) is described in this entry. Germline assignment: CDR1 SGHAT and CDR2 FQNNGV. The length of the CDR3 is 13 residues. The V end was cut by 1 base, the J end by 5 bases, with 8 bases between. The data stem from a study of multiple sclerosis patients with progressive multifocal leukoencephalopathy. This was a survey-level run. The method was immunoSEQ multiplex PCR; TCRdb's version includes in-frame clones alone and lacks a portion of them. The sample consists of around 25,000 clones, 85% to 95% of them appearing once. This sample's time point: more than ten months of natalizumab therapy.

Sequenced material: PBMCs, taken from a patient treated with natalizumab. This chain uses TRBV11-2 with TRBJ1-1; D not resolved. This clonotype was sampled from a man aged 30 to 45 with multiple sclerosis. The CDR3 sequence is CASSLGRTTEAFF. The CDR3 DNA sequence: TGTGCCAGCAGCTTAGGCCGAACAACTGAAGCTTTCTTT.